The 19 T cell receptor beta chains listed next were all sequenced from one sample in a study of molecular identifiers for immune sequencing clone quantification. TCRdb reprocessed the PCR reads with MiXCR, giving one entry per CDR3 protein. The sample carries 460,000 or so distinct CDR3 sequences, about a fifth recorded once. The specimen sequenced was naive CD8+ T cells from blood, with Jurkat cell RNA spiked in. Subset specified: FACS-sorted CD8+CD4-CCR7+CD45RA+ naive T cells. The receptors here all came from a human donor in good health. Some libraries in this study had Jurkat cell RNA spiked in.

This clonotype has just a few counts. The chain combines TRBV19 with TRBJ2-7, with D possibly matching TRBD2 (5 bases). The CDR3 extends over 16 amino acids. V was clipped by 0 bases and J by 1 base, with 13 bases between them. The germline V gene has CDR1 LNHDA and CDR2 SQIVND (reference sequence). This CDR3 is CASSIDYGLQSYEQYF. The CDR3 DNA sequence: TGTGCCAGTAGTATAGACTACGGACTTCAATCCTACGAGCAGTACTTC.

This clonotype was observed a handful of times. This chain uses TRBV9 with TRBJ1-1; possible D gene TRBD1, 6 bases. This CDR3 contains 13 residues. V dropped 3 bases and J dropped 6 bases, with 12 bases sitting between them. CDR1 and CDR2 (germline): SGDLS, YYNGEE. CDR3: CASSERGGPEAFF. The CDR3 DNA is TGTGCCAGCAGCGAAAGGGGGGGCCCTGAAGCTTTCTTT.

The rearrangement joins TRBV6-1 to TRBJ2-3; D is unclear. V was cut by 1 base and J by 0 bases, with 11 bases left in between. From germline, CDR1 is MNHNS and CDR2 SASEGT. CDR3 length: 16 residues. CDR3 DNA: TGTGCCAGCAGTGAAGTCCCCTCTCCTAGCACAGATACGCAGTATTTT. Protein sequence: CASSEVPSPSTDTQYF.

This clonotype showed up just a few times. The rearrangement joins TRBV19 to TRBJ1-5; D is undetermined. CDR3 length: 12 residues. V lost 9 bases to trimming and J lost 3 bases, with 9 bases between them. Germline loops: CDR1 LNHDA, CDR2 SQIVND (reference sequence). The CDR3, as DNA: TGTGCCAGCCGCGGAATCAATCAGCCCCAGCATTTT. It encodes CASRGINQPQHF. Supplemented by reference TRBV19 and TRBJ1-5, the full variable domain reads DGGITQSPKYLFRKEGQNVTLSCEQNLNHDAMYWYRQDPGQGLRLIYYSQIVNDFQKGDIAEGYSVSREKKESFPLTVTSAQKNPTAFYLCASRGINQPQHFGDGTRLSIL.

The sample holds many counts of this clonotype. This sequence joins TRBV19 and TRBJ1-1; no reliable D call. CDR1 and CDR2 from the germline V gene are LNHDA and SQIVND (reference sequence). The CDR3 has 14 residues. Between the trimmed V and J ends, which lost 3 bases and 5 bases, there was a span of 13 bases. CDR3 nucleotide sequence: TGTGCCAGTAGTATTTCTGACGGATCGACTGAAGCTTTCTTT. It codes for CASSISDGSTEAFF.

This clonotype was seen repeatedly, ten times or more. V is TRBV7-2 and J is TRBJ1-1; D not certain. V lost 1 base, J lost 6 bases, and 18 bases lay in between. Germline V gene sequence: CDR1 SGHTA, CDR2 FQGNSA. The CDR3 contains 16 residues. The CDR3 DNA is TGTGCCAGCAGCTTAGTAGGGAGATACGTGAAGGCTGAAGCTTTCTTT. Translating it yields CASSLVGRYVKAEAFF.

This clonotype was recorded many times. The chain recombines TRBV6-5 with TRBJ2-2, with 8 bases identical to TRBD1. CDR1 is MNHEY and CDR2 is SVGAGI in the germline V gene. This CDR3 region has 15 residues. V shed 2 bases and J 4 bases; nucleotides not matched to a gene: 3. CDR3 in amino acids: CASSYRTGFTGELFF. The CDR3 region has the DNA TGTGCCAGCAGTTACAGGACAGGGTTCACCGGGGAGCTGTTTTTT.

This clonotype was detected only a few times. The V gene is TRBV7-9, the J gene TRBJ2-7; 10 bases are a match to TRBD2. The CDR3 loop spans 16 amino acids. Germline V gene data show CDR1 as SEHNR and CDR2 as FQNEAQ (reference sequence). V dropped 2 bases and J dropped 2; count of bases not matched to a gene: 6. CDR3 sequence: CASSLKSGGGAYEQYF. CDR3 in DNA: TGTGCCAGCAGCTTAAAGAGCGGGGGGGGAGCCTACGAGCAGTACTTC.

This clonotype has a count of ten or more. This chain uses TRBV7-9 with TRBJ2-3; no firm D call. Germline V gives CDR1 SEHNR, CDR2 FQNEAQ (reference sequence). The V gene lost 1 base and the J gene lost 2 bases, with 10 bases spanning the gap. The CDR3 runs 15 residues. CDR3 DNA sequence: TGTGCCAGCAGCTTAGATCCGAGACCCACAGATACGCAGTATTTT. Its protein is CASSLDPRPTDTQYF.

This clonotype was counted between two and nine times. V and J are TRBV9 and TRBJ2-3; D remains unclear. Trimming took off 3 bases at V and 3 bases at J, with 8 bases between the two ends. The germline gives CDR1 SGDLS, CDR2 YYNGEE. This CDR3 is 13 amino acids long. The CDR3 coding sequence is TGTGCCAGCAGCGAAATGGGGACAGATACGCAGTATTTT. Translated, it gives CASSEMGTDTQYF.

This clonotype was picked up many times. The chain combines TRBV4-1 with TRBJ1-4; D gene ambiguous. This CDR3 region has 14 residues. Looked up from germline, CDR1 is MGHRA and CDR2 is YSYEKL. V was pared by 0 bases and J by 7 bases, with 9 bases between. The CDR3 DNA follows: TGCGCCAGCAGCCAAGAGGGTCGGGGTGAAAAACTGTTTTTT. Protein product: CASSQEGRGEKLFF.

This clonotype was detected ten times or more. CDR3 in amino acids: CASEGVDSYEQYF. The CDR3 bases are TGTGCCAGCGAGGGGGTCGACTCCTACGAGCAGTACTTC. The V and J genes are TRBV25-1 and TRBJ2-7; a weak D match, TRBD1 (6 bases). CDR3 length: 13 residues. Germline V gene data show CDR1 as MGHDK and CDR2 as SYGVNS. The V end was cut by 8 bases, the J end by 0 bases, with 11 bases between.

A remark on this clonotype: A much larger clone differs by one base, so this may be a read error. The chain carries TRBV4-2 and TRBJ1-5; no clear D gene. CDR1 is LGHNA and CDR2 is YNFKEQ in the germline V gene. This CDR3 has 18 amino acids. CDR3 nucleotides: TGTGCCAGCAACCAAAACCTATACCGCCTCGGGAGCAATCAGCCCCAGCATTTT. Amino acids: CASNQNLYRLGSNQPQHF.

This clonotype was recorded many times. The V call is TRBV28, the J call TRBJ2-3; 12 bases match TRBD2. The CDR3 consists of 22 residues. The germline V gene has CDR1 MDHEN and CDR2 SYDVKM. V lost 6 bases and J lost 2; bases outside the gene matches: 24. The CDR3 DNA reads TGTGCCAGCAGCCAGAGGGTCTTAGGACTAGCGGGATCCCAGATCGTCACAGATACGCAGTATTTT. It yields the protein CASSQRVLGLAGSQIVTDTQYF.

This clonotype occurred many times. This sequence joins TRBV13 and TRBJ2-3; the match to TRBD2 covers 7 bases. The CDR3 runs to 16 residues. Germline V CDR1 and CDR2: PRHDT, FYEKMQ (reference sequence). Trimming removed 6 bases from V and 2 bases from J; junction bases left unmatched: 11. The CDR3 DNA sequence: TGTGCCAGCAGGGCTTTCGGGACTACTTACACAGATACGCAGTATTTT. It encodes CASRAFGTTYTDTQYF.

Regarding this clonotype: A much more abundant neighbour one base away suggests this may be a read error. The chain uses TRBV30 and TRBJ2-7; 7 bases are shared with TRBD2. Germline V gene sequence: CDR1 GTSNPN, CDR2 SVGIG (reference sequence). CDR3 size: 12 residues. CDR3 residues: CARSGMTYEQYF. The CDR3 region has the DNA TGTGCCCGGAGCGGGATGACCTACGAGCAGTACTTC.

This clonotype was counted at least ten times. This chain uses TRBV21-1 with TRBJ2-5; the D call of TRBD2 is as the table states it, not checked on the DNA. TRBV21-1 is a listed pseudogene. This CDR3 is 16 amino acids long. The CDR3 loop is CASSKASLAGGETQYF. The CDR3 DNA is TGTGCCAGCAGCAAAGCGTCACTAGCGGGAGGAGAGACCCAGTACTTC.

The chain has TRBV9 and TRBJ1-3; no reliable D call. This CDR3 is 13 amino acids long. V gave up 4 bases and J gave up 7 bases, with 12 bases separating them. Germline V gene lookup returns CDR1 SGDLS and CDR2 YYNGEE. As DNA, the CDR3 is TGTGCCAGCAGCCCAGCAAGGAGTAACACCATATATTTT. It codes for CASSPARSNTIYF.

This clonotype appeared many times. The V and J genes are TRBV5-4 and TRBJ2-7; D is perhaps TRBD1 or TRBD2 (5 bases each). The ends were cut back, 5 bases at V and 0 bases at J, with 12 bases in the middle. Germline V gene data show CDR1 as SGHNT and CDR2 as YYREEE (reference sequence). CDR3 length equals 14 residues. The CDR3 sequence: CASRGSGTSYEQYF. The CDR3 nucleotides are TGTGCCAGCAGGGGGTCGGGGACCTCCTACGAGCAGTACTTC.